The 8 T cell receptor beta chains below all came from one sample that was sequenced in a study of shared clonotypes between healthy human individuals. The repertoire was sequenced with immunoSEQ multiplex PCR; TCRdb's copy has only in-frame clones and lacks some. Among around 1,000,000 clones listed, about 80% were seen once. The sample taken for sequencing was memory CD4+ T cells from PBMCs. This sample's subset: CD45RA-negative fraction. The receptors derive from a man aged 18-30 years in good health. Some clones in this sample may be carry-over from other donors' samples.

This chain joins TRBV28 and TRBJ2-1, with 7 bases fitting TRBD2. From germline, CDR1 is MDHEN and CDR2 SYDVKM. The CDR3 loop spans 14 amino acids. The trim removed 2 bases at V and 6 bases at J, leaving 4 bases unmatched. CDR3 region: CASSLRGGGNEQFF. CDR3 DNA sequence: TGTGCCAGCAGTTTACGCGGGGGAGGCAATGAGCAGTTCTTC.

The chain joins TRBV5-1 to TRBJ2-1; a weak D match, TRBD2 (5 bases). V was pared by 0 bases and J by 5 bases, with 9 bases between. The germline gives CDR1 SGHRS, CDR2 YFSETQ. CDR3 length: 14 residues. In DNA form, the CDR3 reads TGCGCCAGCAGCTTGGGGGCGCGGGACAATGAGCAGTTCTTC. Protein: CASSLGARDNEQFF.

The chain carries TRBV4-1 and TRBJ2-2, with a tentative D call TRBD1 (5 bases). The V end lost 0 bases, the J end lost 4 bases, and 9 bases lay between the germline ends. The CDR3 is 15 amino acids. From germline, CDR1 is MGHRA and CDR2 YSYEKL. This CDR3 is CASSQDQGGTGELFF. Here the CDR3 DNA reads TGCGCCAGCAGCCAAGACCAGGGTGGCACCGGGGAGCTGTTTTTT.

This clone was found a few times. This probably arose from a read error, given a far larger clone one base away. The sample contains more than one DNA sequence encoding this CDR3. This sequence joins TRBV2 and TRBJ2-3, with 10 bases fitting TRBD1. The CDR3 consists of 14 residues. CDR1 is SNHLY, CDR2 FYNNEI, per germline. V was clipped by 6 bases and J by 2 bases; unmatched bases: 2. CDR3 coding DNA: TGTGCCAGCAGCGACAGGGGGCTCACAGATACGCAGTATTTT. Protein: CASSDRGLTDTQYF.

This rearrangement joins TRBV7-3 to TRBJ2-2; 7 bases fit TRBD2. V was pared by 3 bases and J by 8 bases, with 12 bases of the junction left unmatched. This CDR3 comprises 16 residues. Germline lookup yields CDR1 SGHTA and CDR2 FQGTGA. CDR3 region: CASSFFGGSPPGELFF. The CDR3 DNA reads TGTGCCAGCAGCTTTTTTGGCGGGAGCCCACCTGGGGAGCTGTTTTTT.

The CDR3 protein is CASNSGQGNYEQYF. The CDR3 DNA follows: TGTGCAAGTAACTCGGGGCAGGGGAACTACGAGCAGTACTTC. The chain is built from TRBV2 and TRBJ2-7; weak D call: TRBD1 (6 bases). The germline V gene has CDR1 SNHLY and CDR2 FYNNEI. The CDR3 totals 14 residues.

The genes are TRBV9 and TRBJ2-7, with D possibly matching TRBD2 (5 bases). CDR1 and CDR2 from the germline V gene are SGDLS and YYNGEE. The CDR3 has 15 residues. The V and J ends lost 3 bases and 0 bases respectively, with 13 bases between them. CDR3 loop: CASSAHRRPSYEQYF. For the CDR3, the DNA is TGTGCCAGCAGCGCCCATCGGAGGCCCTCCTACGAGCAGTACTTC.

Ten or more counts support this clone. The chain is built from TRBV5-4 and TRBJ2-7; maybe TRBD1 (7 bases). V was cut by 3 bases and J by 3 bases, with 16 bases left in between. From germline, CDR1 is SGHNT and CDR2 YYREEE (reference sequence). The CDR3 covers 15 residues. This chain's CDR3 is CASSSGTQGGYEQYF. The CDR3 nucleotides read TGTGCCAGCAGCTCCGGGACTCAGGGGGGCTACGAGCAGTACTTC. The full variable domain, completed using reference TRBV5-4 and TRBJ2-7, is ETGVTQSPTHLIKTRGQQVTLRCSSQSGHNTVSWYQQALGQGPQFIFQYYREEENGRGNFPPRFSGLQFPNYSSELNVNALELDDSALYLCASSSGTQGGYEQYFGPGTRLTVT.